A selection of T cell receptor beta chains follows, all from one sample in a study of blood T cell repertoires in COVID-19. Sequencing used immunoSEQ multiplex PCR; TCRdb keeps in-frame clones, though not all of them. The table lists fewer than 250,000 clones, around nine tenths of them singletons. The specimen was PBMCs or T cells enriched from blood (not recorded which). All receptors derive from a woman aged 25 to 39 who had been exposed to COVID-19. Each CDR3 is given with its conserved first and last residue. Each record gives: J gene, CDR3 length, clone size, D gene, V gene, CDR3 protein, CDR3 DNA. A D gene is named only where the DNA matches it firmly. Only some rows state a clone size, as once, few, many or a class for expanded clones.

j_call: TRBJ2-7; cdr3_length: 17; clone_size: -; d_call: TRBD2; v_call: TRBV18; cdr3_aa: CASSPSLAGVLSYEQYF; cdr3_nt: TGTGCCAGCTCACCGTCTCTAGCGGGAGTCCTCTCCTACGAGCAGTACTTC
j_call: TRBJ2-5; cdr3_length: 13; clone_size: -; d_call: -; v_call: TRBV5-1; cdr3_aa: CASSLAGGETQYF; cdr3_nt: TGCGCCAGCAGCTTGGCCGGAGGGGAGACCCAGTACTTC
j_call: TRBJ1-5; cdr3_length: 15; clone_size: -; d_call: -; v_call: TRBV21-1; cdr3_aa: CASSKGQYSNQPQHF; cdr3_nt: TGTGCCAGCAGCAAGGGACAGTATAGCAATCAGCCCCAGCATTTT
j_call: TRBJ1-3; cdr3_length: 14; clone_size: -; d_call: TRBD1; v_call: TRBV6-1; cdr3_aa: CASSRTGSGNTIYF; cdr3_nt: TGTGCCAGCAGTAGGACAGGGTCTGGAAACACCATATATTTT
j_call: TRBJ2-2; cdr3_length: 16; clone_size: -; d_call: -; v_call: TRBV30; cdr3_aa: CAWSVRWGGNTGELFF; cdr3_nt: TGTGCCTGGAGTGTACGATGGGGAGGGAACACCGGGGAGCTGTTTTTT
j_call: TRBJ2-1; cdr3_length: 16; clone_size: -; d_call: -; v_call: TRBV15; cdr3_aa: CATSNDLEAGQNEQFF; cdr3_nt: TGTGCCACCAGCAATGATCTCGAGGCAGGGCAAAATGAGCAGTTCTTC
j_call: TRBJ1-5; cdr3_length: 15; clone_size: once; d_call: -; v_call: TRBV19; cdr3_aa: CASSIGSEANQPQHF; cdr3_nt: TGTGCCAGTAGTATTGGAAGTGAGGCAAATCAGCCCCAGCATTTT
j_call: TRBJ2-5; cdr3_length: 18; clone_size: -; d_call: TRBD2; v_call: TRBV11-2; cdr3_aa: CASSLERGSGRAWETQYF; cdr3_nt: TGTGCCAGCAGCTTAGAACGGGGTAGCGGGAGGGCCTGGGAGACCCAGTACTTC
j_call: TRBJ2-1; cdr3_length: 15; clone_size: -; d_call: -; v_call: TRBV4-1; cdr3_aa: CASSQGQGNYNEQFF; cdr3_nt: TGCGCCAGCAGCCAAGGCCAGGGCAACTACAATGAGCAGTTCTTC
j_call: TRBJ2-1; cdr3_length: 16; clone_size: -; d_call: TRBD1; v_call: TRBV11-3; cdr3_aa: CASSLEPGQGYNEQFF; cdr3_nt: TGTGCCAGCAGCTTAGAACCGGGACAGGGCTACAATGAGCAGTTCTTC
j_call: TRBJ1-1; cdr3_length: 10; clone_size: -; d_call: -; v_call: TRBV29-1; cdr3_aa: CSVECSRAFF; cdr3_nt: TGCAGCGTTGAATGTAGCCGAGCTTTCTTT
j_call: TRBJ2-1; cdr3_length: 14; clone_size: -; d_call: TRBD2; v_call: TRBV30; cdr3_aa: CAWRIAGGYNEQFF; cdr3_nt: TGTGCCTGGAGGATAGCGGGAGGGTACAATGAGCAGTTCTTC
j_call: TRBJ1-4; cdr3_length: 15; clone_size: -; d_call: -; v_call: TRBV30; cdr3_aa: CAWRPGTATNEKLFF; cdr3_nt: TGTGCCTGGAGGCCAGGTACAGCAACTAATGAAAAACTGTTTTTT
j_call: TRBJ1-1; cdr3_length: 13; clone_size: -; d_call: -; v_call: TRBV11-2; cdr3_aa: CASSSQVNTEAFF; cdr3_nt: TGTGCCAGCAGCTCACAGGTGAACACTGAAGCTTTCTTT
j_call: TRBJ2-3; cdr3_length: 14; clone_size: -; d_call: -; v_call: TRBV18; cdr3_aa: CASSPPSGLQKSSF; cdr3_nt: TGTGCCAGCTCACCACCGTCGGGACTCCAAAAGTCCTCTTTT
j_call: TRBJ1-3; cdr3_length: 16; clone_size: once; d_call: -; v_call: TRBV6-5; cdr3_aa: CASSYSRESSGNTIYF; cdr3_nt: TGTGCCAGCAGTTACTCGAGGGAGAGCTCTGGAAACACCATATATTTT
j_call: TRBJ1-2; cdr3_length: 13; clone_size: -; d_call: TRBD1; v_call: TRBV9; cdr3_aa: CASSPRTGGEHTF; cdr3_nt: TGTGCCAGCAGCCCTCGGACAGGAGGGGAACACACCTTC
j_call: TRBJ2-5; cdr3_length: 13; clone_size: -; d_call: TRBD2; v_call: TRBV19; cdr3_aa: CASRSSGQETQYF; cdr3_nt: TGTGCCAGTAGATCTAGCGGGCAAGAGACCCAGTACTTC
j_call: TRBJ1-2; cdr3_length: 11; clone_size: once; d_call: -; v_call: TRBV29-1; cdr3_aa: CSVAGPYGYTF; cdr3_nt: TGCAGCGTTGCGGGTCCCTATGGCTACACCTTC
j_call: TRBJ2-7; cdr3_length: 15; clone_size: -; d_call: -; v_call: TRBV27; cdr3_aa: CASSLYEGVGYEQYF; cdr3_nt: TGTGCCAGCAGTTTATACGAGGGAGTCGGCTACGAGCAGTACTTC
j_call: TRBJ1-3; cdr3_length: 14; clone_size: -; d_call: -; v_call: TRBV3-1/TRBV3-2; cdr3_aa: CASSQSGSGNTIYF; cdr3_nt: TGTGCCAGCAGCCAATCCGGCTCTGGAAACACCATATATTTT
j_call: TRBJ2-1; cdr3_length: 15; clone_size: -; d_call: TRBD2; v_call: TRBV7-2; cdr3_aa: CASSWTSGTYNEQFF; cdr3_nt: TGTGCCAGCAGCTGGACTAGCGGAACCTACAATGAGCAGTTCTTC
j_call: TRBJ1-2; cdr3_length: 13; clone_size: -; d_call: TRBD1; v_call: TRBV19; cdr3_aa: CASSFGTAYGYTF; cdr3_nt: TGTGCCAGTAGTTTCGGGACAGCATATGGCTACACCTTC
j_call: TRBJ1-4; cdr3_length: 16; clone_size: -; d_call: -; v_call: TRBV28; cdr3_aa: CASSGGRSFPNEKLFF; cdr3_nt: TGTGCCAGCAGTGGAGGACGGAGTTTTCCTAATGAAAAACTGTTTTTT
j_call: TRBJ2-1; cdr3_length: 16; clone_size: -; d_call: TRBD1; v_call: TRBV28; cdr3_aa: CASRPARDRGINEQFF; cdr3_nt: TGTGCCAGCCGCCCCGCCCGGGACAGGGGGATCAATGAGCAGTTCTTC
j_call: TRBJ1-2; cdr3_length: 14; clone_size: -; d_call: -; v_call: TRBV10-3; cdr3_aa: CAISERGTNYGYTF; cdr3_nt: TGTGCCATCAGTGAGAGAGGCACTAACTATGGCTACACCTTC
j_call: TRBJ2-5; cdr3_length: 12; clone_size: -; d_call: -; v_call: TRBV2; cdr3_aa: CASCPARETQYF; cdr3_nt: TGTGCCAGTTGCCCCGCGAGGGAGACCCAGTACTTC
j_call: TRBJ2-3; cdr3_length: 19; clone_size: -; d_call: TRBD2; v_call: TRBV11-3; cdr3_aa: CASSPFLRTSGRPTDTQYF; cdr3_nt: TGTGCCAGCAGCCCATTCCTAAGGACTAGCGGGAGGCCAACAGATACGCAGTATTTT
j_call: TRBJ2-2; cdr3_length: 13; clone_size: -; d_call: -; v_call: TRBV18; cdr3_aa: CASSPSRTGELFF; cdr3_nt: TGTGCCAGCTCACCCTCCCGGACCGGGGAGCTGTTTTTT
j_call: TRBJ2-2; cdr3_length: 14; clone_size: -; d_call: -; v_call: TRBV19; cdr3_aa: CASRDNLNTRELFF; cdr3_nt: TGTGCCAGTCGGGACAACTTGAACACCAGGGAGCTGTTTTTT
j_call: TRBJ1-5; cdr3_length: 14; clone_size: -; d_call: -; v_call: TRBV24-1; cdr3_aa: CATSPGTFPSPQHF; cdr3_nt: TGTGCCACCAGCCCAGGGACATTCCCATCTCCCCAGCATTTT
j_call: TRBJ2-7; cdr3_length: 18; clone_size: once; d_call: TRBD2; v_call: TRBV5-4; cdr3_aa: CASSSPGLAGGPAYEQYF; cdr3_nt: TGTGCCAGCAGCTCCCCCGGACTAGCGGGGGGGCCGGCCTACGAGCAGTACTTC
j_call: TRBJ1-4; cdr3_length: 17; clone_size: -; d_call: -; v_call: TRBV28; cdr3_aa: CASSRPGLNATNEKLFF; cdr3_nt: TGTGCCAGCAGTAGACCGGGACTTAATGCAACTAATGAAAAACTGTTTTTT
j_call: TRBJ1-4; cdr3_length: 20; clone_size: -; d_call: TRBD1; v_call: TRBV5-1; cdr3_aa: CASSLTLAGDRNYANEKLFF; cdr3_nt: TGCGCCAGCAGCCTAACACTAGCCGGGGACAGAAATTATGCTAATGAAAAACTGTTTTTT
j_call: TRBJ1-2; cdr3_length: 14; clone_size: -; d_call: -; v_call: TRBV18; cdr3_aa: CASSPVETNYGYTF; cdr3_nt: TGTGCCAGCTCACCGGTTGAGACAAACTATGGCTACACCTTC
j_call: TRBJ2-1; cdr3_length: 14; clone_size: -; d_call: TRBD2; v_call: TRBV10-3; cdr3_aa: CAISESGGNNEQFF; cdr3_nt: TGTGCCATCAGTGAGTCGGGAGGGAACAATGAGCAGTTCTTC
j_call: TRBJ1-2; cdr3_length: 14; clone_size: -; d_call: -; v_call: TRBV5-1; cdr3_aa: CASSLGQANYGYTF; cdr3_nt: TGCGCCAGCAGCTTGGGTCAGGCCAACTATGGCTACACCTTC
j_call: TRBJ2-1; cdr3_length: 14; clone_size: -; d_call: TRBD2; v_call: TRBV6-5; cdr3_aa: CASSPSGRLNEQFF; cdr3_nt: TGTGCCAGCAGTCCTAGCGGGAGGTTGAATGAGCAGTTCTTC
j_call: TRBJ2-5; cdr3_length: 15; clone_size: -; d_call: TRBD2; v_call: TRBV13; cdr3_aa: CASSLAGGGQETQYF; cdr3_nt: TGTGCCAGCAGCTTAGCGGGAGGGGGGCAAGAGACCCAGTACTTC
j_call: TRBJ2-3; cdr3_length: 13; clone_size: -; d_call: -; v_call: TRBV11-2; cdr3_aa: CASSSGSTDTQYF; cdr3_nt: TGTGCCAGCAGCTCCGGGTCCACAGATACGCAGTATTTT
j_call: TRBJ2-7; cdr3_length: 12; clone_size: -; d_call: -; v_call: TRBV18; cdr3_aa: CASSSARGEQYF; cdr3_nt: TGTGCCAGCTCCTCGGCTAGGGGCGAGCAGTACTTC
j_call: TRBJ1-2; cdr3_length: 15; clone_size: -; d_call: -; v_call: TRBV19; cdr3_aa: CASSIRRGVNYGYTF; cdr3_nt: TGTGCCAGTAGTATCCGCAGGGGAGTTAACTATGGCTACACCTTC
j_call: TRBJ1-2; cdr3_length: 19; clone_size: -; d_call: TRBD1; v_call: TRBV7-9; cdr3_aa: CASSVMVGTGETRGYGYTF; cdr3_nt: TGTGCCAGCAGCGTAATGGTCGGGACAGGGGAAACTCGCGGCTATGGCTACACCTTC
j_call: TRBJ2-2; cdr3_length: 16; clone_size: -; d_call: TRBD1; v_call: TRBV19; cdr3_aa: CASSILPGGVGGELFF; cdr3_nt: TGTGCCAGTAGTATTTTGCCAGGGGGCGTTGGCGGGGAGCTGTTTTTT
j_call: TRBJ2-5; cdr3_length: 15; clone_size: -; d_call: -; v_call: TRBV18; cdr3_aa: CASSEKRTVQETQYF; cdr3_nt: TGTGCCAGCTCAGAGAAGAGGACAGTCCAAGAGACCCAGTACTTC
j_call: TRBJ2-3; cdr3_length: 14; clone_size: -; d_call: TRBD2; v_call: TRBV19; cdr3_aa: CASSLGLAGDTQYF; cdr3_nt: TGTGCCAGTAGTTTAGGACTAGCAGGCGATACGCAGTATTTT
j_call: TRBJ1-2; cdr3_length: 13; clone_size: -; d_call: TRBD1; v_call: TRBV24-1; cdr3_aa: CATSSGGDWGYTF; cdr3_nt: TGTGCCACCAGTTCAGGGGGCGATTGGGGCTACACCTTC
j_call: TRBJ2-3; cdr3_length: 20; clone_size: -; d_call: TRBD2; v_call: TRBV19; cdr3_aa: CASSTTLLTAGGGKVDTQYF; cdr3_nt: TGTGCCAGTAGTACTACCCTTTTAACCGCGGGAGGAGGAAAAGTAGATACGCAGTATTTT